This T cell receptor beta chain derives from a study of blood T cells in healthy people across ages. Findings and limits, study-wide: Reliance upon unsorted PBMCs precluded definitive naive versus antigen-experienced comparison.

This clonotype has only a few counts. The antigen is undetermined. A second PCR, run for about 7 to 11 cycles, used a sample-barcoded 5' primer plus a J-beta primer mix. MiXCR, run by TCRdb on the 5' RACE reads, gives a single entry per CDR3 protein. The data show about 780,000 distinct CDR3 sequences, around 24% seen once. Per germline, CDR1 MRHNA and CDR2 SNTAGT. V was trimmed by 7 bases and J by 0 bases, leaving 13 bases between them. The CDR3 extends over 15 amino acids. The data were also submitted as part of a second study, on T cells of mothers and their children.

The TCR comes from a boy younger than 18 in good health. The chain employs TRBV6-4 and TRBJ2-1; no definite D call. The sample consisted of blood. The CDR3 loop reads CASTLASSSYNEQFF. The CDR3 DNA reads TGTGCCAGCACCCTGGCGTCCAGCTCCTACAATGAGCAGTTCTTC.